The rows below give T cell receptor beta chains drawn from one sample of a study of beta chain features in type 1 diabetes. Method: immunoSEQ multiplex PCR; TCRdb's copy keeps in-frame clones and lacks some. The sample has 680,000 or so clones, around an eighth seen once; the top ten hold less than 0.025%. Sequencing was carried out using naive CD4+ T cells from blood. All receptors derive from a young man with type 1 diabetes. Each CDR3 is given with its conserved first and last residue. The order of the fields is J gene, clone size, V gene, D gene, CDR3 DNA, CDR3 protein. A D gene is named only where the DNA matches it firmly. Clone size is not always given. Where it is, it says once, few, many or a class for expanded clones.

>TRBJ2-5|NA|TRBV10-3|TRBD1
TGTGCCATCAGGGAGGACAGGGTTGAGACCCAGTACTTC
CAIREDRVETQYF
>TRBJ1-4|few|TRBV5-1|TRBD1
TGCGCCAGCAGCCCCCCGTATGGGACAGGGGATGAAAAACTGTTTTTT
CASSPPYGTGDEKLFF
>TRBJ2-5|few|TRBV2|NA
TGTGCCAGCAGCAGACAGGGAGGCGGCCAAGAGACCCAGTACTTC
CASSRQGGGQETQYF
>TRBJ2-1|NA|TRBV7-8|NA
TGTGCCAGCAGCTTAAGCGGGCCTTCCTACAATGAGCAGTTCTTC
CASSLSGPSYNEQFF
>TRBJ2-3|few|TRBV13|TRBD2
TGTGCCAGCAGCTACCCTAGCGGGGGGGCAGATACGCAGTATTTT
CASSYPSGGADTQYF
>TRBJ2-3|few|TRBV7-9|TRBD2
TGTGCCAGCAGCTCGGGGGGGTTCACAGATACGCAGTATTTT
CASSSGGFTDTQYF
>TRBJ2-4|NA|TRBV30|TRBD2
TGTGCCTGGAGTGTCGGGGGGGCCGGAAACATTCAGTACTTC
CAWSVGGAGNIQYF
>TRBJ2-7|NA|TRBV10-3|NA
TGTGCCATCAGTGAGCCAAGGGGGGGGAACGAGCAGTACTTC
CAISEPRGGNEQYF
>TRBJ2-7|NA|TRBV7-9|TRBD1
TGTGCCAGCAGCTCAGGGACAGGGGACTACGAGCAGTACTTC
CASSSGTGDYEQYF
>TRBJ1-2|few|TRBV18|NA
TGTGCCAGCTCACCTTCTGCCATGAACTCCTATGGCTACACCTTC
CASSPSAMNSYGYTF
>TRBJ2-3|NA|TRBV7-9|NA
TGTGCCAGCAGCCCCCGGACGGGTACGGATACGCAGTATTTT
CASSPRTGTDTQYF
>TRBJ1-4|once|TRBV5-1|TRBD1
TGCGCCAGCAGTTATGGCGGGACAGGGGATAATGAAAAACTGTTTTTT
CASSYGGTGDNEKLFF
>TRBJ1-1|few|TRBV23-1|NA
TGCGCCAGCAGTCTCATGAACACTGAAGCTTTCTTT
CASSLMNTEAFF
>TRBJ1-1|NA|TRBV29-1|NA
TGCAGCGTCCAAAGGGACACGGCTGAAGCTTTCTTT
CSVQRDTAEAFF
>TRBJ2-7|NA|TRBV11-2|NA
TGTGCCAGCAGCTTACAAGAGGGGGGCTACGAGCAGTACTTC
CASSLQEGGYEQYF